This TCR beta chain was recorded in a study of blood T cell repertoires in COVID-19. Trimming at V came to 4 bases and at J to 0 bases, leaving 7 bases not matched to a gene. The CDR3 loop spans 16 amino acids. Germline V gene data show CDR1 as SNHLY and CDR2 as FYNNEI. In this sample, this clone turned up a few times. The method was immunoSEQ multiplex PCR; TCRdb's version includes in-frame clones alone and lacks a portion of them. The data show about 250,000 clones, about 70% seen once. This sequence joins TRBV2 and TRBJ2-3, with 7 bases fitting TRBD1. Sequencing was performed on peripheral blood. This clonotype originated in an elderly woman with acute or convalescent COVID-19. This CDR3 reads CASSGYRGRSTDTQYF. CDR3 DNA sequence: TGTGCCAGCAGTGGATACAGGGGTCGGAGCACAGATACGCAGTATTTT.